The clone carrying this T cell receptor beta chain was found a few times. The target antigen is unknown. Sample-barcoded 5' priming and a J-beta primer mix drove a second PCR of about 6 to 12 cycles. Each cDNA molecule was tagged by a template-switch adaptor with 12 random nucleotides. TCRdb recomputed calls from the 5' RACE reads with MiXCR, one row per CDR3 protein. Among 1.5 million to 2 million distinct CDR3 sequences listed, 25% to 30% were seen once. This sample was included in a study of blood T cells in healthy people across ages. General study results and limits: In older individuals, TCR beta diversity per million T cells was lower, falling roughly linearly with age. Researchers judged that diversity estimates from one million T cells fell short of true values.

The receptor's source is a woman under 40 in good health. Material: blood.

This chain's CDR3 is CASSQSLGQGYEQYF. CDR3 bases: TGCGCCAGCAGCCAATCTTTAGGACAGGGCTACGAGCAGTACTTC. The chain joins TRBV4-1 to TRBJ2-7; 8 bases line up with TRBD1. The CDR3 spans 15 residues. The V segment lost 2 bases and the J segment 3 bases; nucleotides outside the gene matches: 6. CDR1 is MGHRA and CDR2 is YSYEKL in the germline V gene.